This TCR beta chain emerged from a study of patients and donors after allogeneic stem cell transplantation. TCRdb re-analysed the RT-PCR reads in MiXCR, keeping a single row per CDR3 protein. The table lists approximately 410,000 distinct CDR3 sequences, approximately 16% of them singletons. The V end was cut by 2 bases, the J end by 4 bases, with 11 bases between. Germline CDR1 is MNHNS and CDR2 is SASEGT. This CDR3 is 14 amino acids long. This chain uses TRBV6-1 with TRBJ1-1; D is unresolved. The source material was blood, either unsorted or a sorted T cell fraction (not recorded which). This TCR was recovered from a human donor who was either an allogeneic HSCT recipient or a stem cell or donor lymphocyte infusion donor (not recorded which). It is not recorded whose cells these are; they may come from a transplant donor. The CDR3 is CASSEKGVVTEAFF. Written as DNA, the CDR3 is TGTGCCAGCAGTGAAAAGGGTGTTGTCACTGAAGCTTTCTTT.